What follows describes a single T cell receptor (beta chain). TCRdb reanalyzed the 5' RACE reads, giving one entry per CDR3 protein sequence and no DNA. The sample table includes around 100,000 distinct CDR3 sequences. The CDR3 is made up of 16 amino acids. CDR1 LGHNA and CDR2 YSLEER come from the germline V gene. These data come from a study of T cells expressing NK-cell markers. Sequences were obtained from blood T cells: a sorted CD56 or NKG2C T cell subset, CD4+ or CD8+ T cells, or bulk PBMC T cells (not recorded which). The sequence was collected from a woman between 18 and 75 years old in good health. This chain connects TRBV4-3 to TRBJ2-1. This CDR3 is CASSQDVNGAYNEQFF.